The 22 T cell receptor beta chains in this list originate from one sample, sequenced in a study of blood T cell repertoires in COVID-19. TCRdb's table, derived via immunoSEQ multiplex PCR, lists solely in-frame clones and lacks some. The data hold about 350,000 clones, with over 85% observed a single time. Sequencing was done on a sample of peripheral blood. The receptor set was obtained from a woman aged 55-69 years with COVID-19, enrolled during active disease.

V usage is TRBV7-2 and J usage is TRBJ2-5; 8 positions agree with TRBD1. J was trimmed by 5 bases and V by 5 bases; bases with no gene match: 4. Germline CDR1 is SGHTA and CDR2 is FQGNSA. The CDR3 is 13 residues long. The CDR3 spells CASSPRTGETQYF. The DNA for the CDR3 is TGTGCCAGCAGCCCCCGGACAGGGGAGACCCAGTACTTC.

This chain joins TRBV20-1 and TRBJ1-2; no clear D. The germline CDR1 and CDR2 sequences are DFQATT and SNEGSKA (reference sequence). V was trimmed by 5 bases and J by 7 bases, leaving 11 bases between them. The CDR3 is 11 amino acids. CDR3 sequence: CSAARGSGYTF. In DNA, the CDR3 is TGCAGTGCTGCCCGGGGTAGTGGCTACACCTTC.

The V and J genes are TRBV7-2 and TRBJ1-2; TRBD1 matches 7 bases. The CDR3 sequence is 15 residues long. Germline CDR1 is SGHTA and CDR2 is FQGNSA. V was pared by 5 bases and J by 4 bases, with 10 bases of the junction left unmatched. CDR3 region: CASSPRGEFSYGYTF. Written as DNA, the CDR3 is TGTGCCAGCAGCCCCAGGGGGGAATTCAGCTATGGCTACACCTTC.

The chain recombines TRBV5-1 with TRBJ1-1; tentatively, D is TRBD1 (5 bases). This CDR3 comprises 13 residues. Germline CDR1 is SGHRS and CDR2 is YFSETQ. Deletions cut 4 bases from V and 2 bases from J, with 9 bases between. CDR3 amino acids: CASSVQGNTEAFF. The DNA of the CDR3 is TGCGCCAGCAGCGTTCAGGGCAACACTGAAGCTTTCTTT.

The V gene is TRBV9, the J gene TRBJ1-6; possible D gene TRBD1, 5 bases. This CDR3 comprises 15 residues. The germline V and J ends were trimmed by 4 bases and 8 bases, with 16 bases remaining between them. Germline V gene lookup returns CDR1 SGDLS and CDR2 YYNGEE. The CDR3 here is CASSPGGIIDSPLHF. As DNA, the CDR3 is TGTGCCAGCAGCCCCGGGGGGATTATTGATTCACCCCTCCACTTT.

This sequence joins TRBV6-2 or TRBV6-3 and TRBJ1-2, with D unclear. Germline V lookup: CDR1 MNHEY, CDR2 SVGEGT. The CDR3 loop spans 13 amino acids. Trimming left V 0 bases short and J 4 bases short, with 6 bases between. The DNA of the CDR3 is TGTGCCAGCAGTTACTCACAGTTCTATGGCTACACCTTC. This gives the protein CASSYSQFYGYTF.

This chain connects TRBV2 to TRBJ1-6; TRBD1 is a possible D gene (5 bases). V shed 8 bases and J shed 0 bases, with 5 bases lying between them. CDR1 and CDR2 from the germline V gene are SNHLY and FYNNEI. The CDR3 extends over 13 amino acids. The CDR3 loop is CASQGSYNSPLHF. The CDR3 DNA follows: TGTGCCAGCCAGGGCTCCTATAATTCACCCCTCCACTTT.

Only one count was recorded for this clone. This chain's CDR3 is CASSLVAGFNEKLFF. Written as DNA, the CDR3 is TGTGCCAGCAGCTTAGTAGCGGGTTTTAATGAAAAACTGTTTTTT. The chain links TRBV7-8 to TRBJ1-4, with D uncertain. The V and J ends lost 1 base and 4 bases respectively, with 10 bases between them. The CDR3 loop spans 15 amino acids. CDR1 SGHVS and CDR2 FQNEAQ come from the germline V gene.

The chain uses TRBV7-8 and TRBJ1-1, with TRBD1 as a possible D gene (5 bases). Germline loops: CDR1 SGHVS, CDR2 FQNEAQ. The ends were cut back, 6 bases at V and 3 bases at J, with 17 bases in the middle. This CDR3 comprises 15 residues. The CDR3 bases are TGTGCCAGCAGTAAGAATGCAGGGTGGGACACTGAAGCTTTCTTT. It is translated as CASSKNAGWDTEAFF.

In its sample, this clone was seen once. The chain employs TRBV6-5 and TRBJ2-2; a possible D gene is TRBD1 (6 bases). Germline V gene data show CDR1 as MNHEY and CDR2 as SVGAGI. The CDR3 has 15 amino acids. V was clipped by 6 bases and J by 7 bases, with 18 bases between them. For the CDR3, the DNA is TGTGCCAGCAGCCTCGAATCACAGGGCCGCGGGGAGCTGTTTTTT. It encodes CASSLESQGRGELFF.

The gene calls are TRBV7-8 and TRBJ1-2; D is ambiguous. CDR3 size: 15 residues. The V end lost 5 bases, the J end lost 5 bases, and 18 bases lay between the germline ends. The germline CDR1 and CDR2 sequences are SGHVS and FQNEAQ. The DNA for the CDR3 is TGTGCCAGCAGCACGACCGCGGGCAGCTTTTATGGCTACACCTTC. Translated: CASSTTAGSFYGYTF.

The gene calls are TRBV7-3 and TRBJ2-3; 16 bases line up with TRBD2. This CDR3 is 18 amino acids long. From germline, CDR1 is SGHTA and CDR2 FQGTGA. The J segment lost 8 bases and the V segment lost 4 bases, leaving 12 bases of the junction unmatched. CDR3 loop: CASSSRPGLAGGHVTQYF. For the CDR3, the DNA is TGTGCCAGCAGCTCCCGTCCGGGACTAGCGGGGGGGCATGTTACGCAGTATTTT.

The chain is built from TRBV6-5 and TRBJ1-3; possible D gene TRBD1, 5 bases. This CDR3 region has 14 residues. The germline gives CDR1 MNHEY, CDR2 SVGAGI. V gave up 5 bases and J gave up 2 bases, with 10 bases separating them. The CDR3 here is CASSHQGAGNTIYF. The DNA of the CDR3 is TGTGCCAGCAGTCACCAGGGTGCTGGAAACACCATATATTTT.

The J gene is TRBJ1-5, the V gene TRBV4-1; D ambiguous. CDR3 size: 15 residues. Deletions cut 2 bases from V and 1 base from J, with 9 bases between. Germline values: CDR1 MGHRA, CDR2 YSYEKL. CDR3 DNA sequence: TGCGCCAGCAGCCAAAAGTCTGAGAGCAATCAGCCCCAGCATTTT. Translating it yields CASSQKSESNQPQHF.

The rearrangement uses TRBV18 and TRBJ1-2; 8 bases map to TRBD1. The germline gives CDR1 KGHSH, CDR2 LQKENI. The CDR3 has 16 amino acids. The ends lost 1 base at V and 6 bases at J; junction bases unmatched: 10. The CDR3 sequence: CASSPLSRGRVDGYTF. The CDR3 DNA is TGTGCCAGCTCACCACTGAGCAGGGGGCGCGTGGATGGCTACACCTTC.

The CDR3 here is CASTNGGANEQFF. In DNA form, the CDR3 reads TGTGCCAGCACTAACGGGGGGGCCAATGAGCAGTTCTTC. The chain links TRBV11-3 to TRBJ2-1; 8 nucleotides line up with TRBD2. The CDR3 runs to 13 residues. V lost 7 bases, J lost 6 bases, and 5 bases stayed unmatched. The germline V gene has CDR1 SGHNT and CDR2 YENEEA.

The chain couples TRBV9 to TRBJ1-1; 7 bases match TRBD1. The V gene end was trimmed by 2 bases and the J gene end by 1 base; junction bases not matched to a gene: 5. CDR1 and CDR2 (germline): SGDLS, YYNGEE. The CDR3 length is 15 residues. CDR3: CASSVEDRANTEAFF. The CDR3 nucleotides are TGTGCCAGCAGCGTTGAAGACAGGGCGAACACTGAAGCTTTCTTT.

The CDR3 DNA sequence: TGTGCCAGCAGCCATGGACAGAAGGCCTACGAGCAGTACTTC. Translating it yields CASSHGQKAYEQYF. J is TRBJ2-7 and V is TRBV7-9; D perhaps matches TRBD1 (6 bases). V was clipped by 5 bases and J by 2 bases, with 13 bases between them. The CDR3 has 14 residues. Germline V CDR1 and CDR2: SEHNR, FQNEAQ (reference sequence).

The chain combines TRBV10-3 with TRBJ1-2, with D tentatively TRBD1 (6 bases). In germline, CDR1 is ENHRY, CDR2 SYGVKD. V gave up 3 bases and J gave up 6 bases, with 17 bases separating them. CDR3 length: 15 residues. CDR3 DNA sequence: TGTGCCATCAGTGATGGGGCCGTCGAGGGGGATGGCTACACCTTC. It specifies CAISDGAVEGDGYTF.

The chain couples TRBV19 to TRBJ2-1, with D perhaps TRBD1 (5 bases). V was pared by 7 bases and J by 0 bases, with 10 bases between. The CDR3 is made up of 14 amino acids. Germline V gene data show CDR1 as LNHDA and CDR2 as SQIVND (reference sequence). The DNA for the CDR3 is TGTGCCAGTAAGTTGACAGACTCCTACAATGAGCAGTTCTTC. It codes for CASKLTDSYNEQFF. Full variable domain (rest looked up from reference TRBV19 and TRBJ2-1): DGGITQSPKYLFRKEGQNVTLSCEQNLNHDAMYWYRQDPGQGLRLIYYSQIVNDFQKGDIAEGYSVSREKKESFPLTVTSAQKNPTAFYLCASKLTDSYNEQFFGPGTRLTVL.

This clone showed up just once. V is TRBV19 and J is TRBJ1-1, with 10 bases aligning to TRBD1. The V and J ends lost 6 bases and 1 base, in that order; junction bases with no gene match: 14. The germline V gene has CDR1 LNHDA and CDR2 SQIVND (reference sequence). This CDR3 contains 18 residues. Here the CDR3 reads CASSKRTGGGMRNTEAFF. The DNA for the CDR3 is TGTGCCAGTAGCAAACGGACAGGGGGAGGAATGCGGAACACTGAAGCTTTCTTT.

The chain uses TRBV5-1 and TRBJ2-7; D ambiguous. The CDR3 runs 15 residues. From germline, CDR1 is SGHRS and CDR2 YFSETQ. The V end lost 4 bases, the J end lost 0 bases, and 14 bases lay between the germline ends. The CDR3 protein is CASSLTGTSSYEQYF. CDR3 nucleotides: TGCGCCAGCAGCCTCACGGGTACGAGCTCCTACGAGCAGTACTTC.